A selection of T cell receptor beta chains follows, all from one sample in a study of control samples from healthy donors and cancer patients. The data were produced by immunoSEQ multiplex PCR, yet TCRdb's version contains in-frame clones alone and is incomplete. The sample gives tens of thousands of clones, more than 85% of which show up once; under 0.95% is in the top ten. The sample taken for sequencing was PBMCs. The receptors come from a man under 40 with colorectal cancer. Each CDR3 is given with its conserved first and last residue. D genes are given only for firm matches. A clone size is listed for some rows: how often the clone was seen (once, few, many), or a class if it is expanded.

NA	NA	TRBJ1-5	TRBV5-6	CASSLVEEGPQHF	TGTGCCAGCAGCTTGGTGGAGGAAGGGCCCCAGCATTTT
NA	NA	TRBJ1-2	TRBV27	CASSMTVAYGYTF	TGTGCCAGCAGTATGACGGTGGCCTATGGCTACACCTTC
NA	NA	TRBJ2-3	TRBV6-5	CAIYGQTDTQYF	TGTGCCATCTACGGACAGACAGATACGCAGTATTTT
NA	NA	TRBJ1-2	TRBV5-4	CASSLDGVGGYTF	TGTGCCAGCAGCTTGGATGGGGTAGGGGGCTACACCTTC
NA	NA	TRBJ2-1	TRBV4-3	CASSQARGGPNNEQFF	TGCGCCAGCAGCCAAGCTCGCGGGGGCCCTAACAATGAGCAGTTCTTC
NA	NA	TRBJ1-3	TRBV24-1	CATSAGDHTIYF	TGTGCCACCAGTGCGGGTGATCACACCATATATTTT
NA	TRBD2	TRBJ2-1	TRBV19	CASSTASGGTSEQFF	TGTGCCAGTAGTACGGCTAGCGGGGGAACTTCGGAGCAGTTCTTC
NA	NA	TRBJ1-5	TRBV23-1	CASSQSNPVPQHF	TGCGCCAGCAGTCAATCGAACCCCGTGCCCCAGCATTTT
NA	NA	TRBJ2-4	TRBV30	CASDDGRGNIQYF	TGTGCCTCGGACGACGGGCGTGGGAACATTCAGTACTTC
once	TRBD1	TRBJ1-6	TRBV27	CASSLSRDSYNSPLHF	TGTGCCAGCAGTTTATCCAGGGACAGTTATAATTCACCCCTCCACTTT
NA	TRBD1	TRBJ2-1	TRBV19	CASSMAQGVINEQFF	TGTGCCAGTAGTATGGCCCAGGGGGTTATCAATGAGCAGTTCTTC
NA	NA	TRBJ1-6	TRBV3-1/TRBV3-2	CASSQETVTNSPLHF	TGTGCCAGCAGCCAAGAGACAGTTACAAATTCACCCCTCCACTTT
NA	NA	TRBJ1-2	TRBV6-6	CASSPQVTGGYTF	TGTGCCAGCAGCCCCCAGGTTACGGGTGGCTACACCTTC
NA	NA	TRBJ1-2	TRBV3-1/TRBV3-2	CASSQDPRLLPYGYTF	TGTGCCAGCAGCCAAGATCCGCGCTTGCTTCCCTATGGCTACACCTTC
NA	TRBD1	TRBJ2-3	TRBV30	CAWALGQQSTDTQYF	TGTGCCTGGGCCTTGGGACAGCAGAGCACAGATACGCAGTATTTT
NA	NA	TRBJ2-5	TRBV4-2	CASSQADQGQLQETQYF	TGTGCCAGCAGCCAGGCCGATCAAGGACAGCTCCAAGAGACCCAGTACTTC
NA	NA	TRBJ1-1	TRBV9	CASSVGQVSPEAFF	TGTGCCAGCAGCGTAGGACAGGTGAGCCCTGAAGCTTTCTTT